This TCR beta chain originates from a study of T cells after yellow fever vaccination. TCRdb recomputed calls from the 5' RACE reads with MiXCR, one row per CDR3 protein. The table includes roughly 520,000 distinct CDR3 sequences, just over 20% detected once. In germline, CDR1 is SGHRS, CDR2 YFSETQ. The CDR3 spans 18 residues. V lost 1 base and J 0 bases, leaving 19 bases between the germline ends. Sequences were derived from PBMCs, sampled approximately 22 days after the first yellow fever vaccination. The receptor was derived from a man aged 18 to 29 who received the YFV17D yellow fever vaccine. The rearrangement uses TRBV5-1 and TRBJ2-5; D remains unclear. Written as DNA, the CDR3 is TGCGCCAGCAGCTTGTCAGACTGGGGTAGTGGGTACCAAGAGACCCAGTACTTC. This sequence encodes CASSLSDWGSGYQETQYF.